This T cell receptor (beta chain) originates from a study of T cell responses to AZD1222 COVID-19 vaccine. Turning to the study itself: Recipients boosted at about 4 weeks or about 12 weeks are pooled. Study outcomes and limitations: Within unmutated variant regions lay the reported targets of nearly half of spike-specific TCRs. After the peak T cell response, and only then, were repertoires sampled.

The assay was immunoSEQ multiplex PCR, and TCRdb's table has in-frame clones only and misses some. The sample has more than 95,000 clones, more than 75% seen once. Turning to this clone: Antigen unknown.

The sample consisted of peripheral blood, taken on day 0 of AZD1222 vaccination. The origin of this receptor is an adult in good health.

CDR3 in DNA: TGCAGCGTTGACGCAGGGTCGAACACCGGGGAGCTGTTTTTT. Translated, it gives CSVDAGSNTGELFF. V usage is TRBV29-1 and J usage is TRBJ2-2, with D possibly being TRBD1 (5 bases). V dropped 3 bases and J dropped 0 bases, with 8 bases sitting between them. This CDR3 is 14 amino acids long. Germline lookup yields CDR1 SQVTM and CDR2 ANQGSEA.